This T cell receptor beta chain was recovered during a study of coeliac disease. Background on the study: Coeliac patients had newly diagnosed active disease, refractory type I disease, or gluten-free diet control. Without high-resolution HLA typing, biased TRBV7-2 usage was examined as a proof of principle.

This clone appeared once. Its antigen is not identified. Method: immunoSEQ multiplex PCR; TCRdb's copy keeps in-frame clones and lacks some. The profile shows 3,000 to 4,000 clones, about 66% of them singletons. The germline CDR1 and CDR2 sequences are LNHDA and SQIVND (reference sequence). The CDR3 has 16 residues. The germline V and J ends were trimmed by 3 bases and 0 bases, with 14 bases remaining between them. Study-level points and caveats: Control samples showed higher TRB and TRG clonality than intraepithelial and lamina propria samples in active celiac disease. Intraepithelial and lamina propria fractions were not highly pure, so cross-contamination was possible.

Each fraction contributed one roughly 500,000-cell aliquot for sequencing. The clonotype comes from a woman aged 55-70 years with active celiac disease. The V gene is TRBV19, the J gene TRBJ1-1, with unresolved D. Source material: intraepithelial lymphocytes from the gut. The CDR3 protein is CASSIMFETMNTEAFF. DNA of the CDR3: TGTGCCAGTAGTATCATGTTCGAGACTATGAACACTGAAGCTTTCTTT.